This TCR beta chain was recovered during a study of a mutant IDH1 vaccine in newly diagnosed glioma. Study-level background: Prior therapy was radiotherapy, temozolomide, or both; most received both.

Generated by immunoSEQ multiplex PCR, the TCRdb table keeps only in-frame clones and is missing some. The sample has over 55,000 clones, just under 90% seen once. On this clone: Its specificity is not known.

Time point specified: week 5, during vaccination. A single vaccine dose contained 300 ug of mutant IDH1 20-mer peptide, and topical imiquimod was used with it. The sample consisted of PBMCs, taken from a glioma patient whose treatment included an IDH1 peptide vaccine. This TCR was sampled from a woman aged 40 to 50 with glioma.

The CDR3 reads CASSLVPLPGETQYF. DNA of the CDR3: TGTGCCAGCAGTTTAGTCCCCTTACCGGGGGAGACCCAGTACTTC. V and J are TRBV28 and TRBJ2-5; perhaps TRBD2 as D (5 bases). The CDR3 loop spans 15 amino acids. V was trimmed by 2 bases and J by 5 bases, leaving 15 bases between them. From germline, CDR1 is MDHEN and CDR2 SYDVKM. The full variable domain, in which reference TRBV28 and TRBJ2-5 provide the parts outside the CDR3, is DVKVTQSSRYLVKRTGEKVFLECVQDMDHENMFWYRQDPGLGLRLIYFSYDVKMKEKGDIPEGYSVSREKKERFSLILESASTNQTSMYLCASSLVPLPGETQYFGPGTRLLVL.